Listed here are 10 T cell receptor beta chains from one sample, sequenced in a study of cytomegalovirus exposure and HLA in healthy donors. This PCR relied on a set of 60 Vbeta primers and 13 Jbeta primers. This table comes from immunoSEQ multiplex PCR, and its TCRdb copy is limited to in-frame clones, with some not included. The sample lists tens of thousands of clones; around 80% were seen once. The sample comprised PBMCs. The receptor source for this set is a woman aged 25 to 39 in good health and CMV-seropositive.

This chain uses TRBV5-6 with TRBJ2-7; 7 nucleotides align to TRBD1. CDR1 is SGHDT, CDR2 YYEEEE, per germline. CDR3 size: 13 residues. The V gene end was trimmed by 4 bases and the J gene end by 2 bases; junction bases not matched to a gene: 3. The CDR3 nucleotides are TGTGCCAGCAGCAACGGGACAGCCTACGAGCAGTACTTC. This gives the protein CASSNGTAYEQYF.

This clone was seen a handful of times. The chain carries TRBV5-8 and TRBJ2-7; D is ambiguous. CDR1 SGHTS and CDR2 YDEGEE come from the germline V gene. The CDR3 consists of 17 residues. Trimming pared 4 bases from V and 0 bases from J, leaving 20 bases between. CDR3 sequence reads: CASSQERSLLSSYEQYF. In nucleotides, the CDR3 is TGTGCCAGCAGCCAAGAGAGGAGCTTGCTCAGCTCCTACGAGCAGTACTTC.

The V call is TRBV9, the J call TRBJ1-3; 8 bases are shared with TRBD1. Losses at the gene ends were 3 bases for V and 0 bases for J; bases not matched to a gene: 8. The CDR3 runs to 17 residues. Germline V gene data show CDR1 as SGDLS and CDR2 as YYNGEE. The CDR3 nucleotides read TGTGCCAGCAGCGCTTGGGACAGGCCATCCTCTGGAAACACCATATATTTT. Translation: CASSAWDRPSSGNTIYF.

The genes are TRBV27 and TRBJ2-1; 9 positions agree with TRBD1. Germline CDR1 and CDR2: MNHEY and SMNVEV (reference sequence). The length of the CDR3 is 17 residues. Trimming cost V 6 bases and J 0 bases; bases outside gene matches: 9. This CDR3 reads CASSWDRDRSSYNEQFF. The CDR3 nucleotides are TGTGCCAGCAGCTGGGACAGGGATAGGAGCTCCTACAATGAGCAGTTCTTC.

This clone was picked up a small number of times. The V call is TRBV7-2, the J call TRBJ2-7, with 11 bases aligning to TRBD2. The CDR3 consists of 15 residues. The germline gives CDR1 SGHTA, CDR2 FQGNSA. J gave up 3 bases and V 4 bases, and 5 bases lay outside the gene matches. CDR3 DNA: TGTGCCAGCAGCTACCGGACTAGCGGGTTCTACGAGCAGTACTTC. Translated: CASSYRTSGFYEQYF.

This clone was found a few times. The J gene is TRBJ2-1, the V gene TRBV5-4; 9 bases map to TRBD2. After removal of 0 bases from V and 5 bases from J, the junction contained 0 bases not matched to a gene. There are 14 residues in the CDR3. CDR1 is SGHNT, CDR2 YYREEE, per germline (reference sequence). The CDR3 here is CASSLGLADNEQFF. The CDR3 DNA follows: TGTGCCAGCAGCTTGGGACTAGCGGACAATGAGCAGTTCTTC.

This clone has only one observation. The chain employs TRBV5-6 and TRBJ1-2; D is ambiguous. Germline CDR1 and CDR2: SGHDT and YYEEEE. V shed 3 bases and J shed 6 bases, with 9 bases lying between them. The CDR3 is 12 amino acids. As DNA, the CDR3 is TGTGCCAGCAGCTCCGGACTAAATGGCTACACCTTC. It codes for CASSSGLNGYTF.

This chain connects TRBV2 to TRBJ2-7; D is perhaps TRBD1 (6 bases). The length of the CDR3 is 14 residues. Germline V gene lookup returns CDR1 SNHLY and CDR2 FYNNEI. V lost 2 bases and J lost 7, with 15 bases in between. CDR3 coding DNA: TGTGCCAGCAGTGAAAATGCAGGGGCATGGGAGCAGTACTTC. Translated: CASSENAGAWEQYF.

The table lists this clone with a count of one. The V and J genes are TRBV5-1 and TRBJ2-7; 12 bases agree with TRBD1. Germline V CDR1 and CDR2: SGHRS, YFSETQ. The CDR3 extends over 19 amino acids. Unmatched junction bases numbered 14, after V lost 1 base and J lost 3 bases. CDR3 sequence (DNA): TGCGCCAGCAGCTTGTCGGGACAGGGGGCGATTATGACACTCTACGAGCAGTACTTC. Translation gives CASSLSGQGAIMTLYEQYF. Combining the CDR3 with reference TRBV5-1 and TRBJ2-7 gives the whole variable domain KAGVTQTPRYLIKTRGQQVTLSCSPISGHRSVSWYQQTPGQGLQFLFEYFSETQRNKGNFPGRFSGRQFSNSRSEMNVSTLELGDSALYLCASSLSGQGAIMTLYEQYFGPGTRLTVT.

This clone was observed a few times. The rearrangement joins TRBV27 to TRBJ2-7, with TRBD2 as a possible D gene (5 bases). V was clipped by 5 bases and J by 0 bases, with 11 bases between them. The CDR3 extends over 14 amino acids. Germline CDR1 MNHEY, CDR2 SMNVEV (reference sequence). The CDR3 nucleotides read TGTGCCAGCAGTCTGGACTGGAGCTCCTACGAGCAGTACTTC. It codes for CASSLDWSSYEQYF.